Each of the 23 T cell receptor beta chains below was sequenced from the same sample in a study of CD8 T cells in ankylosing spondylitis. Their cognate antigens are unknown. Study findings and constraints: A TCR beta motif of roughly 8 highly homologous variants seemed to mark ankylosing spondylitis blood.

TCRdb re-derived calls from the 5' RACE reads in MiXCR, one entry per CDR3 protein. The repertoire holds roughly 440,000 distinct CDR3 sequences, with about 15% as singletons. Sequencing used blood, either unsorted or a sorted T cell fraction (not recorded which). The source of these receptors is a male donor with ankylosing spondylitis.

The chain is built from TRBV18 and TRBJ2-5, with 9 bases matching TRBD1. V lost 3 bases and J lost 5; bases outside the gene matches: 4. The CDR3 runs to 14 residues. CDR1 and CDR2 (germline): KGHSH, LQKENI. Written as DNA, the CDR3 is TGTGCCAGCTCACCGACAGGGGGTGGCGAGACCCAGTACTTC. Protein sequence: CASSPTGGGETQYF.

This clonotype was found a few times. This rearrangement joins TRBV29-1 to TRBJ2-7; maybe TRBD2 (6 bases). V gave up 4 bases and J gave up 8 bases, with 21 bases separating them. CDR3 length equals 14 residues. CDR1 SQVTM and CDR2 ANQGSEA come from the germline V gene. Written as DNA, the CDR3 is TGCAGCGTTGCCCCCCCTGGGGGAGGCTCAAAGCAGTACTTC. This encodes CSVAPPGGGSKQYF.

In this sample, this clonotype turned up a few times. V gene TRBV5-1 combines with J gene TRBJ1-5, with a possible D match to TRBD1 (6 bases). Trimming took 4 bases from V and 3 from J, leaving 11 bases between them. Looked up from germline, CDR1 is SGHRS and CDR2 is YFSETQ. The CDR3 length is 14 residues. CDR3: CASSPTGTNQPQHF. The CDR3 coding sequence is TGCGCCAGCAGCCCGACAGGCACCAATCAGCCCCAGCATTTT.

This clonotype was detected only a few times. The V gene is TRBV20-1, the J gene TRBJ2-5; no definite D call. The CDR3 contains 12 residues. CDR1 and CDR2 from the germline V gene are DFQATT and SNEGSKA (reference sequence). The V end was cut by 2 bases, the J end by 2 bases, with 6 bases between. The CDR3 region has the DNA TGCAGTGCTAGATCCTTACAAGAGACCCAGTACTTC. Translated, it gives CSARSLQETQYF.

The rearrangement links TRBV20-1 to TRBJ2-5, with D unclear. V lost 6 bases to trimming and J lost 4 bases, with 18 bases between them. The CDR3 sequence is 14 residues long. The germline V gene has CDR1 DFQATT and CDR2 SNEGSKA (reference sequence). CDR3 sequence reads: CSARDGGQIETQYF. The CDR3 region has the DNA TGCAGTGCGCGAGATGGTGGGCAGATAGAGACCCAGTACTTC.

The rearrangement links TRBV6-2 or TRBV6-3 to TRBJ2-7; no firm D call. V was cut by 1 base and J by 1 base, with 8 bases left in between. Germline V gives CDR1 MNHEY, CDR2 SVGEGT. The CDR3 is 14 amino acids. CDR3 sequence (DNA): TGTGCCAGCAGTTACTTAGGGCAGTCCTACGAGCAGTACTTC. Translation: CASSYLGQSYEQYF.

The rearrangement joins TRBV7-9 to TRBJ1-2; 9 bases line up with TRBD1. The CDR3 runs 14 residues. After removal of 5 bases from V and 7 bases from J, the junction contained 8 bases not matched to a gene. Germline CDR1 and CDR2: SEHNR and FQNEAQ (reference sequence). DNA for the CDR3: TGTGCCAGCAGCAGGGGACAGGGAATGAGTGGCTACACCTTC. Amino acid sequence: CASSRGQGMSGYTF.

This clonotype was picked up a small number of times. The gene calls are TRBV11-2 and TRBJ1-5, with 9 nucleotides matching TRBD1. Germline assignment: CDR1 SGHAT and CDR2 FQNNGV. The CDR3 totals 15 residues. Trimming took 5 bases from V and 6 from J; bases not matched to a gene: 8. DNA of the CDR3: TGTGCCAGCAGCCAGAGGACAGGGGAGGGTCAGCCCCAGCATTTT. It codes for CASSQRTGEGQPQHF.

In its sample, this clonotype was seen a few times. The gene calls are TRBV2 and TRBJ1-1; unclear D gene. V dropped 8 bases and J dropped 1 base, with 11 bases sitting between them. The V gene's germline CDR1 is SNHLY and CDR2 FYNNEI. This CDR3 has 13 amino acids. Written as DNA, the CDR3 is TGTGCCAGCCAAGGCAGGCAGAACACTGAAGCTTTCTTT. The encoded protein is CASQGRQNTEAFF.

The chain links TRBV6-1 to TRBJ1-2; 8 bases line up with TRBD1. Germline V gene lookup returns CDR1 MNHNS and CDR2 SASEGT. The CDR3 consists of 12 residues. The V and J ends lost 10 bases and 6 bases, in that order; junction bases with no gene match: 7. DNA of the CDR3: TGTGCCACCGGACAGGGTCAGCATGGCTACACCTTC. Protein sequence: CATGQGQHGYTF.

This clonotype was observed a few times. The CDR3 sequence: CASSGSGQGGLTHNGEQFF. The CDR3 region has the DNA TGTGCCAGCAGTGGATCGGGACAGGGTGGCCTTACCCACAACGGGGAGCAGTTCTTC. The chain couples TRBV6-1 to TRBJ2-1, with 9 bases lining up with TRBD1. Trimming cost V 4 bases and J 10 bases; bases outside gene matches: 23. The CDR3 consists of 19 residues. Germline CDR1 and CDR2: MNHNS and SASEGT.

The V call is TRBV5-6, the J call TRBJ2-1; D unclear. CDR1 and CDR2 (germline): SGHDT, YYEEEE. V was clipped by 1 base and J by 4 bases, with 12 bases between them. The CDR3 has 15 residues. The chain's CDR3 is CASSLSVGPYNEQFF. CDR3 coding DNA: TGTGCCAGCAGCTTGAGTGTCGGGCCTTACAATGAGCAGTTCTTC. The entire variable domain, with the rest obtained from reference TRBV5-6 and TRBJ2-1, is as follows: DAGVTQSPTHLIKTRGQQVTLRCSPKSGHDTVSWYQQALGQGPQFIFQYYEEEERQRGNFPDRFSGHQFPNYSSELNVNALLLGDSALYLCASSLSVGPYNEQFFGPGTRLTVL.

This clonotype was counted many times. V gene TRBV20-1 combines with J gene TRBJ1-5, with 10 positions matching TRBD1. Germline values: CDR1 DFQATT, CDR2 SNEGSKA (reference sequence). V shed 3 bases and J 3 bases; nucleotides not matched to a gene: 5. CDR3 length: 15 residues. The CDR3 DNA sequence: TGCAGTGCTAGTTGGACAGGGGGTGCCAATCAGCCCCAGCATTTT. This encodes CSASWTGGANQPQHF.

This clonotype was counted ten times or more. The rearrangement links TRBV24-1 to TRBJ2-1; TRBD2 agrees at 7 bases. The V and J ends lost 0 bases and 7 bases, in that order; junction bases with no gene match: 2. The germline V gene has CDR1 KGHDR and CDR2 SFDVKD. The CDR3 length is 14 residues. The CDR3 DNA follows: TGTGCCACCAGTGATTTGACCGGGGGGAATGAGCAGTTCTTC. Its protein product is CATSDLTGGNEQFF.

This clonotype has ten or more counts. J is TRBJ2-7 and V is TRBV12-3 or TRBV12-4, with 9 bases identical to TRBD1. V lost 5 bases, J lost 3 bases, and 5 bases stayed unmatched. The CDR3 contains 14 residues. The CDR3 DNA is TGTGCCAGCAGTCCCGGGACAGGGAACTACGAGCAGTACTTC. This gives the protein CASSPGTGNYEQYF.

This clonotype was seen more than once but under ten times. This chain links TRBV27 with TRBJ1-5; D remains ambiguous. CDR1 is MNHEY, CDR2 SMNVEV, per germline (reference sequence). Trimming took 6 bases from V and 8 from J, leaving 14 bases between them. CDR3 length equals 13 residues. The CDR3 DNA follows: TGTGCCAGCAGCCTTCGAGGGAACGAGCCCCAGCATTTT. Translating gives CASSLRGNEPQHF.

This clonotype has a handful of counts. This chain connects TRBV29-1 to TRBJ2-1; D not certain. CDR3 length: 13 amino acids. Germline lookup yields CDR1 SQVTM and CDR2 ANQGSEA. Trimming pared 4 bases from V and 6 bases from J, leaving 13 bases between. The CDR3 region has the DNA TGCAGCGTTGCACCCCCCGGGTCCAATGAGCAGTTCTTC. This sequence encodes CSVAPPGSNEQFF.

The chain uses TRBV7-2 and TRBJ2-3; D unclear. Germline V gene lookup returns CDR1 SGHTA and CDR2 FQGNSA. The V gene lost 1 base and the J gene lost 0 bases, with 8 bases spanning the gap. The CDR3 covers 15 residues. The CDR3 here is CASSLEWGSTDTQYF. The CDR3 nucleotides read TGTGCCAGCAGCTTAGAGTGGGGAAGCACAGATACGCAGTATTTT.

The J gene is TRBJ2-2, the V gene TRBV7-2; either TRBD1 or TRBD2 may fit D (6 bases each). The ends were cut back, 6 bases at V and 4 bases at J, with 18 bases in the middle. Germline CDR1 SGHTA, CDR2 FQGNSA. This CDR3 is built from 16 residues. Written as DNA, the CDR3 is TGTGCCAGCAGACACAAATGGGGGGCCGGCACCGGGGAGCTGTTTTTT. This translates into CASRHKWGAGTGELFF. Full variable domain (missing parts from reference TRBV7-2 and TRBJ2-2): GAGVSQSPSNKVTEKGKDVELRCDPISGHTALYWYRQSLGQGLEFLIYFQGNSAPDKSGLPSDRFSAERTGGSVSTLTIQRTQQEDSAVYLCASRHKWGAGTGELFFGEGSRLTVL.

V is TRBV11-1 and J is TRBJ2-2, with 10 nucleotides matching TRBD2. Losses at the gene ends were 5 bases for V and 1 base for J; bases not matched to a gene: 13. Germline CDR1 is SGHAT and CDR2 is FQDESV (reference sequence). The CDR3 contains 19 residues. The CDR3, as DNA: TGTGCCAGCAGCCCGAAAGGAGCAGCGGGGGGGCTGAACACCGGGGAGCTGTTTTTT. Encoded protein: CASSPKGAAGGLNTGELFF.

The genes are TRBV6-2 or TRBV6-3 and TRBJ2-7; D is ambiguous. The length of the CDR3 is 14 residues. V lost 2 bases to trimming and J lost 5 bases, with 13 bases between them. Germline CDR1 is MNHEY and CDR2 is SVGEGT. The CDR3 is CASSYRWGIHEQYF. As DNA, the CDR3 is TGTGCCAGCAGTTACCGCTGGGGAATCCACGAGCAGTACTTC.

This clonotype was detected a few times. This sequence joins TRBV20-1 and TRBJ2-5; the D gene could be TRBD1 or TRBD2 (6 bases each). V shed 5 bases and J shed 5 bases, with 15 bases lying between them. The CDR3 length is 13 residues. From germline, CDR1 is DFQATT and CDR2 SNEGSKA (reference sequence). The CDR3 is CSALLRGRETQYF. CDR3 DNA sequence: TGCAGTGCTCTACTTCGGGGGCGGGAGACCCAGTACTTC.

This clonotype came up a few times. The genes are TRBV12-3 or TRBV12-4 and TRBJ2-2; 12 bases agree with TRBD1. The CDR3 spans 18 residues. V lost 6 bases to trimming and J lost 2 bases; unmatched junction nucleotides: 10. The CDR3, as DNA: TGTGCCAGCAGCCGGGACAGGGGGCTTAGGGCCAACACCGGGGAGCTGTTTTTT. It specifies CASSRDRGLRANTGELFF.